Below, one T cell receptor (beta chain) is given with its context. This sample is part of a study of identical twins. TCRdb analysed the 5' RACE reads with MiXCR anew, one entry per CDR3 protein. Among 520,000 or so distinct CDR3 sequences listed, around 20% were seen once. The CDR3 length is 14 residues. The germline V and J ends were trimmed by 2 bases and 6 bases, with 12 bases remaining between them. CDR1 is SNHLY, CDR2 FYNNEI, per germline. The data also belong to a second study, concerning T cells expressing NK-cell markers.

Sequencing was done on a sample of CD4+ T cells sorted from blood. The chain uses TRBV2 and TRBJ2-3; D is undetermined. The receptor was isolated from a woman aged 18-30 years in good health. CDR3 sequence (DNA): TGTGCCAGCAGTGAAACAGTGGTGTTCGATACGCAGTATTTT. Protein: CASSETVVFDTQYF.